This TCR beta chain stems from a study of T-cell memory formation after mild COVID-19. This CDR3 region has 15 residues. Germline lookup yields CDR1 MGHRA and CDR2 YSYEKL. V shed 0 bases and J shed 3 bases, with 12 bases lying between them. As for this clonotype: Antigen unknown.

The study's findings and limits: In pre-infection memory, a portion of responding clones appeared, which suggested that cross-reactive memory joined.

MiXCR, applied by TCRdb to the 5' RACE reads, yields one record per CDR3 protein. In the table there are around 310,000 distinct CDR3 sequences, roughly 15% of which are singletons. The source is a man aged 18-30 years who had mild COVID-19 (a few samples of this study predate the infection). Cell type and time point are not known. The chain uses TRBV4-1 and TRBJ2-7; no firm D call. Sequencing input: PBMCs or a T cell subset sorted from them (not recorded which). The CDR3: CASSQEGWSVYEQYF. The CDR3 DNA follows: TGCGCCAGCAGCCAAGAGGGATGGTCCGTCTACGAGCAGTACTTC.